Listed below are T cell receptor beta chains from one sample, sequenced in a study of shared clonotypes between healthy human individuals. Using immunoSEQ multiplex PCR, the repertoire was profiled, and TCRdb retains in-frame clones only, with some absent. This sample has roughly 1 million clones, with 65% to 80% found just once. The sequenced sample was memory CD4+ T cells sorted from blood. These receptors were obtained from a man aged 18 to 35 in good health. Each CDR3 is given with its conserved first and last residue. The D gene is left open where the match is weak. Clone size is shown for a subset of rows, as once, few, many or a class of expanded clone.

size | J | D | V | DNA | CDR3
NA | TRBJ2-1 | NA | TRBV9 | TGTGCCAGCAGCGTCCACTCCTACAATGAGCAGTTCTTC | CASSVHSYNEQFF
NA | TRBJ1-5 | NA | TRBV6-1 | TGTGCCAGCAGTGAAGCAGGGTTGGATCAGCCCCAGCATTTT | CASSEAGLDQPQHF
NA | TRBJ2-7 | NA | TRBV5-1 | TGCGCCAGCAGCTTACAAGTGACCTCCTACGAGCAGTACTTC | CASSLQVTSYEQYF
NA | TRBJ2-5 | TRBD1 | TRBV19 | TGTGCCAGTAGTAGAAACAGGGGGGAGACCCAGTACTTC | CASSRNRGETQYF
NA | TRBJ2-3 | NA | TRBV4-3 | TGCGCCAGCAGCCAAGACTCGGGAAGAGATACGCAGTATTTT | CASSQDSGRDTQYF
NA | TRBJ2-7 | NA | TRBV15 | TGTGCCACCAGCAGGGCCGGGGGGGACAGAAGATACGAGCAGTACTTC | CATSRAGGDRRYEQYF
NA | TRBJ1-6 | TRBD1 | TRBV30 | TGTGCCTGGAGCCAACAGGCCGGGACAGGGGGATTAACACTCCACTTT | CAWSQQAGTGGLTLHF
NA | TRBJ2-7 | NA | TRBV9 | TGTGCCAGCAGCGTAGTTACGGGCGAGGCCTTTTGCGAGCAGTACTTC | CASSVVTGEAFCEQYF
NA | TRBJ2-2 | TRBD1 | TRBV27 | TGTGCCAGCAGCTTTACAGGGGTAGTGGCCGGGGAGCTGTTTTTT | CASSFTGVVAGELFF
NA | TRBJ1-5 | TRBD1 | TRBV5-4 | TGTGCCAGCAGCTTGGTCCAGGGGGGAAGCAATCAGCCCCAGCATTTT | CASSLVQGGSNQPQHF
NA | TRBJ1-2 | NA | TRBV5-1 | TGCGCCAGCAGCTTTGGAACGAACTATGGCTACACCTTC | CASSFGTNYGYTF
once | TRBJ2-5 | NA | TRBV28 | TGTGCCAGCAGTACCCGGGGGACCCAGTACTTC | CASSTRGTQYF
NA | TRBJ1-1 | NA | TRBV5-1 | TGCGCCAGCAGCGTCTCGACAGTGAACACTGAAGCTTTCTTT | CASSVSTVNTEAFF
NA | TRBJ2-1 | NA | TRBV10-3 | TGTGCCATCGGTGGGCAGCGAAACAATGAGCAGTTCTTC | CAIGGQRNNEQFF
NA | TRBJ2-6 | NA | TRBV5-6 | TGTGCCAGCAGCTGGTCTACTGGGGCCAACGTCCTGACTTTC | CASSWSTGANVLTF
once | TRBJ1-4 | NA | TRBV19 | TGTGCCAGTAATGGACAAAGTTATGAAAAACTGTTTTTT | CASNGQSYEKLFF
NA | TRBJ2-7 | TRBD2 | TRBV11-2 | TGTGCCAGCAGCCCGGGGGGGATTCCTTACGAGCAGTACTTC | CASSPGGIPYEQYF
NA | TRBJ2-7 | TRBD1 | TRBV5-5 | TGTGCCAGCAGCTTGACCCCCGGGCAGGGGACAGGGTCCTACGAGCAGTACTTC | CASSLTPGQGTGSYEQYF
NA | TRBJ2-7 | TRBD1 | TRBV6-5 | TGTGCCAGCAGAACCTGGACAGGGAGCTCCTACGAGCAGTACTTC | CASRTWTGSSYEQYF
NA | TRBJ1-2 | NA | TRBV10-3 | TGTGCCATCAGGGGGACCGGGAGGTACACCTTC | CAIRGTGRYTF
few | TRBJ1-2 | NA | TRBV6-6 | TGTGCCAGCAGCCCTCAAGGTGAACGAGGCTACACCTTC | CASSPQGERGYTF
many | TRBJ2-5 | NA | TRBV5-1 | TGCGCCAGCAGCTTGGGAGCGCAGGGGCCCCAAGAGACCCAGTACTTC | CASSLGAQGPQETQYF
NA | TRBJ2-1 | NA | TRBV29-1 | TGCAGCGTTGTGGGTTACAATGAGCAGTTCTTC | CSVVGYNEQFF
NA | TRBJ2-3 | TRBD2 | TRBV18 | TGTGCCAGCTCCCGGAGCGGGAGGGCCCCCGCAGATACGCAGTATTTT | CASSRSGRAPADTQYF
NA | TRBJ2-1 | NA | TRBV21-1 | TGTGCCAGCAGCTTTAGCGGGACCCACTACAATGAGCAGTTCTTC | CASSFSGTHYNEQFF
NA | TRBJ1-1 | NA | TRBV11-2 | TGTGCCAGCAGCTCCAGGGGTAGTAACACTGAAGCTTTCTTT | CASSSRGSNTEAFF
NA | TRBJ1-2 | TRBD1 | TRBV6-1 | TGTGCCAGCAGTGAAAACAGGGGGCGCTATGGCTACACCTTC | CASSENRGRYGYTF
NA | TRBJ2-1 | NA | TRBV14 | TGTGCCAGCAGCCCTTATTCAACGGCGAATGAGCAGTTCTTC | CASSPYSTANEQFF
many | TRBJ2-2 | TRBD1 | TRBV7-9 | TGTGCCAGCAGCGTCCTTTGGACAGGGGTCATGAACACCGGGGAGCTGTTTTTT | CASSVLWTGVMNTGELFF
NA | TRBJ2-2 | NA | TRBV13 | TGTGCCAGCAGCTTAGGGAAAAACACCGGGGAGCTGTTTTTT | CASSLGKNTGELFF
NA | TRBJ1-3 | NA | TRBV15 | TGTGCCACCAGCATTGGAGGGTCTGGAAACACCATATATTTT | CATSIGGSGNTIYF
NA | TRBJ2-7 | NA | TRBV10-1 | TGCGCCAGCATGACAAACCGGGACACCTCATCCTACGAGCAGTACTTC | CASMTNRDTSSYEQYF
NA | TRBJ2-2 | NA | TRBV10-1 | TGCGCCAGCAGTGAGGGAGGGAGAGGGCCGAACACCGGGGAGCTGTTTTTT | CASSEGGRGPNTGELFF
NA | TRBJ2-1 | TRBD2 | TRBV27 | TGTGCCAGCCGACCGACTAGCGGTCTAAATGAGCAGTTCTTC | CASRPTSGLNEQFF
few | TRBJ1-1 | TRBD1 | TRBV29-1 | TGCAGCGTGACGACAGGGGGAGGCACTGAAGCTTTCTTT | CSVTTGGGTEAFF
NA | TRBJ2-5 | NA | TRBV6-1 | TGTGCCAGCAGTGAAAGCCTGCAAGAGACCCAGTACTTC | CASSESLQETQYF
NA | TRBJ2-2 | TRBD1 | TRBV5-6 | TGTGCCAGCAGCCCGGACAGGGGGAACACCGGGGAGCTGTTTTTT | CASSPDRGNTGELFF
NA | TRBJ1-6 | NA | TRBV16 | TGTGCCAGCAGCCCAACTATGGTTACGGGGGCAGACAATTCACCCCTCCACTTT | CASSPTMVTGADNSPLHF
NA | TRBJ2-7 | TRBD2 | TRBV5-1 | TGCGCCAGCAGCTTGGTGGCTAGCGGGAACTACGAGCAGTACTTC | CASSLVASGNYEQYF
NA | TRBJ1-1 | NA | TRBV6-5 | TGTGCCAGCGGGAGTGGCACTGAAGCTTTCTTT | CASGSGTEAFF
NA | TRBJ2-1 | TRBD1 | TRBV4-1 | TGCGCCAGCAGCCTAGGGACAGGGGATTACAATGAGCAGTTCTTC | CASSLGTGDYNEQFF
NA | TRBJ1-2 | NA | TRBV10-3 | TGTGCCATCTCGGAGGGAAGCAATGGCTACACCTTC | CAISEGSNGYTF
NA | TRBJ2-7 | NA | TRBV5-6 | TGTGCCAGCAGCTTGGCGGTTAGCTCCTACGAGCAGTACTTC | CASSLAVSSYEQYF
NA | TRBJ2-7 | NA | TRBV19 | TGTGCCAGTAGTACCACAAACCCGGGACTGACCTACGAGCAGTACTTC | CASSTTNPGLTYEQYF
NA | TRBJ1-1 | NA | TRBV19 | TGTGCCAGTAGCGAACGGGCCTCAGCTTTCTTT | CASSERASAFF
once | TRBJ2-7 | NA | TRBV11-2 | TGTGCCAGCGCGAGGAACAGGGCGCTCGGCGAGCAGTACTTC | CASARNRALGEQYF
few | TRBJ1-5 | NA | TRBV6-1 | TGTGCCAGCAGCACCACGGGCAATCAGCCCCAGCATTTT | CASSTTGNQPQHF
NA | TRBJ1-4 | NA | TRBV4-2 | TGTGCCAGCAGCCAAGATCGTCTGGTCAGCCCCTCTGAGAAACTGTTTTTT | CASSQDRLVSPSEKLFF
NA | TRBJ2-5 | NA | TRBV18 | TGTGCCAGCTCACCACTACGGGATTTACAAGAGACCCAGTACTTC | CASSPLRDLQETQYF